This T cell receptor beta chain was retrieved from a study of blood T cell repertoires in COVID-19. Study background: PBMCs, B-cell-depleted T cells, or T cells provided the cDNA or gDNA that made up the material.

Original processing notes: Nucleated cell counts were estimated from reference gene primer amplification. TCRdb keeps only in-frame clones here, not all; method: immunoSEQ multiplex PCR. The V and J calls and clone size were taken over from that table, and D and trimming were inferred from the DNA. This table has fewer than 130,000 clones, around 85% appearing once. Trimming removed 0 bases from V and 8 bases from J; junction bases left unmatched: 7. The CDR3 runs to 15 residues. Germline V lookup: CDR1 SGHRS, CDR2 YFSETQ. The receptor comes from a man between 70 and 80 years old with active or convalescent COVID-19. Source material: peripheral blood. V is TRBV5-1 and J is TRBJ2-1; 8 bases line up with TRBD1. In nucleotides, the CDR3 is TGCGCCAGCAGCTTGGACGGACAGGGAAGGGATGAGCAGTTCTTC. This encodes CASSLDGQGRDEQFF.